These 23 T cell receptor beta chains were all obtained from the same sample, sequenced in a study of human T cells and chemical hapten exposure. TCRdb itself ran the RACE reads through MiXCR, one entry per CDR3 protein. The profile covers about 90,000 distinct CDR3 sequences, with 11% appearing a single time and 1.1% taken by the ten largest. Time point noted: patch test 3, about 24 weeks after DPC sensitization. The treatment: therapeutic diphenylcyclopropenone sensitization with weekly scalp DPC. The source was whole blood, collected in connection with sensitization to the hapten diphenylcyclopropenone (DPC). These receptors came from a woman aged 25 to 45 with alopecia areata. Some clones in this sample may be carry-over from other donors' samples.

V is TRBV12-3 or TRBV12-4 and J is TRBJ2-3; unclear D gene. The CDR3 has 12 amino acids. CDR3 DNA sequence: TGTGCTACCGCTGAGGGCACAGATACGCAGTATTTT. This translates into CATAEGTDTQYF.

Ten or more counts support this clonotype. The V gene is TRBV7-2, the J gene TRBJ2-2; D is unresolved. The V end was cut by 5 bases, the J end by 0 bases, with 4 bases between. This CDR3 is 13 amino acids long. Germline-derived CDR1 and CDR2 are SGHTA and FQGNSA. CDR3 amino acids: CASSRSNTGELFF. The CDR3 DNA reads TGTGCCAGCAGCCGCTCGAACACCGGGGAGCTGTTTTTT.

This clonotype showed up many times. The CDR3 here is CASSDSYTGELFF. The CDR3 bases are TGTGCCAGCAGTGACTCCTACACCGGGGAGCTGTTTTTT. V usage is TRBV6-4 and J usage is TRBJ2-2; D not resolved. The germline V gene has CDR1 MRHNA and CDR2 SNTAGT. V was shortened by 0 bases and J by 3 bases, with 2 bases between the two germline ends. The CDR3 contains 13 residues.

This clonotype was seen at least ten times. This sequence joins TRBV28 and TRBJ2-1, with 10 positions matching TRBD2. Germline V gives CDR1 MDHEN, CDR2 SYDVKM. V dropped 5 bases and J dropped 3; count of bases not matched to a gene: 1. This CDR3 is 14 amino acids long. The CDR3 reads CASSTSGVYNEQFF. For the CDR3, the DNA is TGTGCCAGCAGTACTAGCGGGGTCTACAATGAGCAGTTCTTC.

This clonotype was detected a few times. The chain has TRBV2 and TRBJ2-3; D may match TRBD1 or TRBD2 (5 bases each). Germline CDR1 is SNHLY and CDR2 is FYNNEI. This CDR3 has 13 amino acids. The V end was cut by 7 bases, the J end by 3 bases, with 11 bases between. CDR3 nucleotide sequence: TGTGCCAGCACCCCAGGGAGAACAGATACGCAGTATTTT. Its translation: CASTPGRTDTQYF.

This clonotype has at least ten counts. The chain recombines TRBV5-1 with TRBJ1-1; TRBD1 might be the D (6 bases). V was cut by 3 bases and J by 5 bases, with 11 bases left in between. The CDR3 consists of 13 residues. The V gene's germline CDR1 is SGHRS and CDR2 YFSETQ. The CDR3 DNA follows: TGCGCCAGCAGCTCCCAGGGGTTGACTGAAGCTTTCTTT. This translates into CASSSQGLTEAFF.

About this clonotype: A much larger clone differs from this one at a single base, so this may be a read error. The rearrangement links TRBV18 to TRBJ1-3; no clear D gene. Trimming pared 6 bases from V and 0 bases from J, leaving 15 bases between. This CDR3 is 16 amino acids long. CDR1 KGHSH and CDR2 LQKENI come from the germline V gene. The CDR3 sequence: CASSPYEISSGNTIYF. CDR3 sequence (DNA): TGTGCCAGCTCGCCTTACGAGATTTCCTCTGGAAACACCATATATTTT. Drawing the rest from reference TRBV18 and TRBJ1-3, the complete variable domain is NAGVMQNPRHLVRRRGQEARLRCSPMKGHSHVYWYRQLPEEGLKFMVYLQKENIIDESGMPKERFSAEFPKEGPSILRIQQVVRGDSAAYFCASSPYEISSGNTIYFGEGSWLTVV.

This chain connects TRBV4-3 to TRBJ1-1, with unresolved D. There are 14 residues in the CDR3. CDR1 and CDR2 (germline): LGHNA, YSLEER. Trimming stripped 4 bases from V and 5 bases from J, with 14 bases between. The CDR3 nucleotides are TGCGCCAGCAGCCCCGGAACAGCCAGTACTGAAGCTTTCTTT. Translated: CASSPGTASTEAFF.

This clonotype turned up a few times. The chain joins TRBV20-1 to TRBJ2-5; 8 nucleotides agree with TRBD1. V was pared by 7 bases and J by 4 bases, with 8 bases of the junction left unmatched. The germline V gene encodes CDR1 DFQATT and CDR2 SNEGSKA (reference sequence). The CDR3 is made up of 13 amino acids. CDR3 amino acids: CSVRGTGGETQYF. DNA for the CDR3: TGCAGTGTTAGGGGGACAGGAGGAGAGACCCAGTACTTC.

This clonotype has at least ten counts. J is TRBJ1-2 and V is TRBV19; 7 bases agree with TRBD1. Trimming at V came to 6 bases and at J to 4 bases, leaving 14 bases not matched to a gene. CDR1 is LNHDA, CDR2 SQIVND, per germline (reference sequence). The CDR3 covers 16 residues. CDR3 loop: CASRLITGGQLYGYTF. The CDR3 coding sequence is TGTGCCAGTAGGCTCATAACTGGGGGACAGCTCTATGGCTACACCTTC. Full variable domain (remainder filled in from reference TRBV19 and TRBJ1-2): DGGITQSPKYLFRKEGQNVTLSCEQNLNHDAMYWYRQDPGQGLRLIYYSQIVNDFQKGDIAEGYSVSREKKESFPLTVTSAQKNPTAFYLCASRLITGGQLYGYTFGSGTRLTVV.

The chain combines TRBV20-1 with TRBJ1-2, with D unresolved. V lost 2 bases, J lost 4 bases, and 8 bases lay in between. The CDR3 spans 12 residues. Germline CDR1 is DFQATT and CDR2 is SNEGSKA (reference sequence). In DNA, the CDR3 is TGCAGTGCTAGATCCTATGGCTATGGCTACACCTTC. This sequence encodes CSARSYGYGYTF.

The chain employs TRBV7-6 and TRBJ2-5; D ambiguous. This CDR3 has 13 amino acids. V lost 7 bases to trimming and J lost 0 bases, with 9 bases between them. CDR1 is SGHVS and CDR2 is FNYEAQ in the germline V gene. CDR3 sequence: CASNSRDQETQYF. CDR3 DNA: TGTGCCAGCAATTCCCGGGACCAAGAGACCCAGTACTTC.

V gene TRBV20-1 combines with J gene TRBJ1-6, with TRBD1 as a possible D gene (6 bases). From germline, CDR1 is DFQATT and CDR2 SNEGSKA (reference sequence). This CDR3 comprises 15 residues. Trimming removed 6 bases from V and 4 bases from J, with 16 bases in between. The chain's CDR3 is CSARRQDFYNSPLHF. CDR3 in DNA: TGCAGTGCCAGAAGACAGGATTTTTATAATTCACCCCTCCACTTT.

This clonotype showed up many times. The rearrangement joins TRBV28 to TRBJ2-2; 8 nucleotides align to TRBD1. Germline V lookup: CDR1 MDHEN, CDR2 SYDVKM. This CDR3 contains 14 residues. V lost 10 bases and J lost 1; bases outside the gene matches: 5. CDR3 residues: CATLDRGNTGELFF. The CDR3 nucleotides read TGTGCCACCCTAGACAGGGGGAACACCGGGGAGCTGTTTTTT.

The chain combines TRBV27 with TRBJ2-7, with 12 nucleotides matching TRBD1. Germline-derived CDR1 and CDR2 are MNHEY and SMNVEV (reference sequence). J lost 6 bases, V lost 6 bases, and 6 bases had no gene match. The CDR3 totals 14 residues. Here the CDR3 reads CASSLGQGAGEQYF. Written as DNA, the CDR3 is TGTGCCAGCAGCCTGGGACAGGGGGCTGGCGAGCAGTACTTC.

This clonotype came up a few times. The gene calls are TRBV7-9 and TRBJ2-2; tentative D call: TRBD2 (6 bases). The germline gives CDR1 SEHNR, CDR2 FQNEAQ (reference sequence). Trimming took off 3 bases at V and 3 bases at J, with 8 bases between the two ends. The CDR3 covers 14 residues. Written as DNA, the CDR3 is TGTGCCAGCAGCTTGCGGGACCACACCGGGGAGCTGTTTTTT. Translation gives CASSLRDHTGELFF.

This clonotype was observed a single time. An end of the junction does not agree with germline; a read error may underlie this. The J gene is TRBJ1-3, the V gene TRBV6-1; D unresolved. This CDR3 has 11 amino acids. CDR1 is MNHNS, CDR2 SASEGT, per germline. The CDR3 DNA sequence: TGTGCCAGCAGTGAGGAAAACTCCATATATTTT. The encoded protein is CASSEENSIYF.

This clonotype was detected a few times. This rearrangement joins TRBV10-1 to TRBJ2-4; D assignment may be TRBD1 or TRBD2 (5 bases each). Germline V gene sequence: CDR1 WNHNN, CDR2 SYGVQD (reference sequence). Trimming removed 3 bases from V and 4 bases from J, with 13 bases in between. The length of the CDR3 is 15 residues. CDR3 DNA: TGCGCCAGCAGTGACTCCGGGGCGAATAAAAACATTCAGTACTTC. Its protein is CASSDSGANKNIQYF.

This clonotype occurred many times. This chain uses TRBV12-3 or TRBV12-4 with TRBJ1-5; unclear D gene. The CDR3 runs to 14 residues. Trimming pared 3 bases from V and 4 bases from J, leaving 10 bases between. The CDR3 DNA follows: TGTGCCAGCAGTTTGCAACGGGCGAATCAGCCCCAGCATTTT. This codes for CASSLQRANQPQHF.

The V gene is TRBV7-9, the J gene TRBJ2-7; TRBD1 might be the D (5 bases). V lost 3 bases and J lost 3, with 9 bases in between. This CDR3 is 13 amino acids long. Germline lookup yields CDR1 SEHNR and CDR2 FQNEAQ (reference sequence). The CDR3 DNA sequence: TGTGCCAGCAGCTTGGACACCCACTACGAGCAGTACTTC. Residues: CASSLDTHYEQYF.

This clonotype appeared a few times. The chain carries TRBV20-1 and TRBJ1-3, with 8 bases fitting TRBD1. V dropped 5 bases and J dropped 3; count of bases not matched to a gene: 3. Germline V gene data show CDR1 as DFQATT and CDR2 as SNEGSKA (reference sequence). CDR3 size: 13 residues. In nucleotides, the CDR3 is TGCAGTGCTCCACAGGGGGTTGGAAACACCATATATTTT. This translates into CSAPQGVGNTIYF.

This clonotype has only a few counts. V gene TRBV10-3 combines with J gene TRBJ1-5, with 8 bases that match TRBD1. This CDR3 has 14 residues. Per the germline V gene, CDR1 is ENHRY and CDR2 is SYGVKD. Losses at the gene ends were 5 bases for V and 4 bases for J; bases not matched to a gene: 4. CDR3 residues: CAISQDRANQPQHF. The CDR3 coding sequence is TGTGCCATCAGTCAGGACAGGGCAAATCAGCCCCAGCATTTT.

At least ten counts were recorded for this clonotype. This chain uses TRBV28 with TRBJ1-4, with TRBD1 matching 7 bases. With V trimmed by 5 bases and J by 10 bases, 13 bases remained unmatched. This CDR3 contains 15 residues. Germline loops: CDR1 MDHEN, CDR2 SYDVKM. CDR3 sequence (DNA): TGTGCCAGCAGTAAATACCGGGACAGCGAAGGAAAACTGTTTTTT. The encoded protein is CASSKYRDSEGKLFF.